This T cell receptor (beta chain) is drawn from a study of T cells in narcolepsy (dated by TCRdb to 2017 to 2018). As for the study more broadly: The study enrolled patients with narcolepsy type 1 or type 2 (NT1, NT2) together with healthy control donors. To look for autoreactive T cells in narcolepsy patients that target self-antigens of hypocretin neurons (hypocretin, TRIB2), the study used TCR Vbeta sequencing to follow clonotypes in blood and CSF. Paper-wide results and their limitations: Numbers of sequenced blood memory CD4+ clonotypes were comparable, averaging around 40,000 in patients and about 33,000 in controls. No sequences matching autoreactive T cell clones were present in some of the blood memory CD4+ repertoires from patients and controls. In plots comparing CSF and blood CD4+ T cell clonotypes from the same patient, HCRT-specific and TRIB2-specific autoreactive clonotypes were highlighted. Autoreactive clonotypes were reported to be detected serially in the blood of the same patients and of different patients, but not in the blood of healthy controls.

Library construction relied on the immunoSEQ multiplex PCR assay. TCRdb carries this immuneACCESS record with in-frame sequences only. Its versions omit some clonotypes, under half of them owing to an unresolved V gene in the studies checked, with the rest unexplained. This sample comprises roughly 30,000 clones, roughly three quarters of them detected only once. The ten biggest clones cover 3% to 4.5% of the sample. Memory CD4+ T cells were sorted ex vivo from peripheral blood of narcolepsy patients and healthy controls for TCR Vbeta sequencing. With respect to this clone: The antigen this receptor binds is unknown. No quality values exist for individual bases; no much larger clone is one base distant.

Sequenced sample: memory (CD45RA-) CD4+ T cells from blood. Taken with the paper, the label for cell subset or site translates to: memory T cells sorted ex vivo from peripheral blood. The clonotype was recovered from a human donor in good health.

The nucleotides read TGCGCCAGCAGCTTGATCCCAACGAGCTACGAGCAGTACTTC. This codes for CASSLIPTSYEQYF. Recombination joined TRBV5-1 with TRBJ2-7, with the D segment identity uncertain. As encoded in the germline V gene, CDR1 is SGHRS while CDR2 is YFSETQ. The CDR3, cysteine through phenylalanine, is 14 amino acids long. The DNA shown is the 42-base CDR3, in frame from base 1. V was cut back by 1 base and J by 3 bases, leaving a gap of 11 bases between them.